Shown below are 2 T cell receptor beta chains from a single sample sequenced in a study of immune reconstitution after stem cell transplant in scleroderma. Each CDR3 protein is one row after TCRdb ran MiXCR on the RT-PCR reads. The profile covers about 2,000 distinct CDR3 sequences, with about a sixth appearing a single time and 30% to 40% taken by the ten largest. This sample was gathered before or after autologous hematopoietic stem cell transplantation (not recorded which). The receptors shown here come from a female donor with systemic sclerosis.

In its sample, this clonotype was seen a few times. The chain combines TRBV4-1 with TRBJ2-7, with TRBD2 as a possible D gene (5 bases). Germline V CDR1 and CDR2: MGHRA, YSYEKL. The CDR3 has 15 residues. Trimming shortened V by 3 bases and J by 3 bases, and 15 bases separated the two germline ends. CDR3 sequence (DNA): TGCGCCAGCAGCCAGGAGCCTAGCTCGAGCTACGAGCAGTACTTC. Protein sequence: CASSQEPSSSYEQYF.

This clonotype counts as medium-sized. CDR3 residues: CASSYGASGRASPSYEQYF. CDR3 sequence (DNA): TGTGCCAGCAGTTACGGGGCTAGCGGGAGGGCCTCTCCCTCCTACGAGCAGTACTTC. V and J are TRBV6-5 and TRBJ2-7; 12 bases fit TRBD2. The CDR3 has 19 residues. The V gene end was trimmed by 2 bases and the J gene end by 0 bases; junction bases not matched to a gene: 11. Germline lookup yields CDR1 MNHEY and CDR2 SVGAGI.